This T cell receptor beta chain was sequenced in a study of blood T cell repertoires in COVID-19. Authors' analysis steps: Reference gene primer amplification in the assay estimated nucleated cell counts. Profiling relied on immunoSEQ multiplex PCR, and the TCRdb table lists in-frame clones only, not all of them. V and J calls and clone size are as listed in that table; D and trimming were resolved from the DNA. Here the sample spans roughly 200,000 clones, approximately 80% being singletons. This CDR3 is built from 15 residues. Germline V gene lookup returns CDR1 LGHNA and CDR2 YSLEER. The V gene end was trimmed by 1 base and the J gene end by 4 bases; junction bases not matched to a gene: 0.

This clonotype was obtained from a human donor in a cohort sampled during active COVID-19. The sequencing input was peripheral blood. This rearrangement joins TRBV4-3 to TRBJ2-3, with 12 bases aligning to TRBD2. CDR3 sequence (DNA): TGCGCCAGCAGCCAAGGACTAGCGGGAGCAGATACGCAGTATTTT. This encodes CASSQGLAGADTQYF.